Sequencing of this TCR beta chain was carried out in a study of graft-versus-host responses after intestinal transplantation. Study-wide findings and caveats: Ileal or blood samples showed some GvH clones first, and such clones were also found in recipient marrow.

Using immunoSEQ multiplex PCR, the repertoire was profiled, and TCRdb retains in-frame clones only, with some absent. The data contain about 89,000 clones, 90% to 95% of them singletons. This CDR3 region has 16 residues. Germline assignment: CDR1 LNHDA and CDR2 SQIVND (reference sequence). The ends were cut back, 1 base at V and 4 bases at J, with 17 bases in the middle. A remark on this clone: What it recognizes is unknown.

V usage is TRBV19 and J usage is TRBJ2-7, with D possibly TRBD1 on 5 matching bases. The input for sequencing was unstimulated CD8+ T cells sorted from spleen or lymph node cells, taken before intestinal transplant. This clonotype was sampled from a human donor who received an intestinal transplant. CDR3: CASSIGDTGKDYEQYF. The DNA of the CDR3 is TGTGCCAGTAGTATAGGAGACACAGGCAAGGATTACGAGCAGTACTTC.